This TCR beta chain is drawn from a study of a mutant IDH1 vaccine in newly diagnosed glioma. Looking at the study overall: Those enrolled had earlier been treated with radiotherapy, temozolomide, or both, mostly both.

Regarding this clone: Its antigen is unidentified.

Time point noted: week 5, during vaccination. Every vaccine dose comprised 300 ug of mutant IDH1 20-mer peptide plus topical imiquimod. General study points: Pseudoprogression seemed unlinked to shifts in top peripheral T cell clonotypes.

Germline V CDR1 and CDR2: SGHNT, YYREEE (reference sequence). V was clipped by 10 bases and J by 3 bases, with 10 bases between them. The CDR3 runs to 11 residues. Only in-frame clones appear in the TCRdb table, and some are missing; sequencing was by immunoSEQ multiplex PCR. The sample records around 56,000 clones, less than 85% being singletons. The TCR comes from a woman aged 18-29 years with glioma. Some clones in this sample may be carry-over from other donors' samples. Sequenced here: PBMCs, sampled from a glioma patient whose treatment included an IDH1 peptide vaccine. The J gene is TRBJ2-5, the V gene TRBV5-4, with D perhaps TRBD1 or TRBD2 (6 bases each). The CDR3 is CAWRGEETQYF. The CDR3 DNA reads TGTGCCTGGAGGGGGGAAGAGACCCAGTACTTC.